The T cell receptor beta chain described here comes from a study of CD8+CD57+ T cells in acquired aplastic anemia. About the study: DNA from sorted CD4+ and CD8+ cells averaged 3.2 ug. The study, taken as a whole, reports: Any difference that existed in CD8+ Simpson's diversity between patients and controls was not significant.

TCR beta VDJ and CDR3 profiles were obtained from a genomic DNA template. TCRdb re-derived calls from the reads in MiXCR, one entry per CDR3 protein. Here the sample spans fewer than 200,000 distinct CDR3 sequences, around 50% being singletons. This clonotype was observed a few times. Its target is not known. CDR3 size: 16 residues. With 5 bases removed from V and 0 bases from J, the gap between germline ends came to 14 bases. By flow cytometry, patients selected for sequencing had shown an expansion of CD8+CD57+ cells. The patients, all of them, had severe acquired aplastic anemia. This receptor was obtained from a human donor with aplastic anemia. The chain couples TRBV12-3 or TRBV12-4 to TRBJ1-3, with D possibly being TRBD1 (6 bases). The source material was sorted CD4+, CD8+, or CD8+CD57+ T cells (not recorded which) from PBMCs. CDR3 region: CASSRATGNSGNTIYF. For the CDR3, the DNA is TGTGCCAGCAGTAGAGCGACAGGCAACTCTGGAAACACCATATATTTT.